This TCR beta chain was found in a study of control samples from healthy donors and cancer patients. CDR3 size: 15 residues. CDR1 and CDR2 (germline): SGHVS, FNYEAQ. The ends lost 6 bases at V and 1 base at J; junction bases unmatched: 7. Libraries were prepared by immunoSEQ multiplex PCR; TCRdb keeps only in-frame clonotypes and omits some of them. The table has 96,000 or so clones, 93% seen once. The clonotype originates from a man younger than 35 in good health. Specimen: blood. The chain carries TRBV7-6 and TRBJ2-5; 8 positions agree with TRBD2. This CDR3 is CASSVAGYVQETQYF. The CDR3 bases are TGTGCCAGCAGTGTAGCGGGATATGTCCAAGAGACCCAGTACTTC.